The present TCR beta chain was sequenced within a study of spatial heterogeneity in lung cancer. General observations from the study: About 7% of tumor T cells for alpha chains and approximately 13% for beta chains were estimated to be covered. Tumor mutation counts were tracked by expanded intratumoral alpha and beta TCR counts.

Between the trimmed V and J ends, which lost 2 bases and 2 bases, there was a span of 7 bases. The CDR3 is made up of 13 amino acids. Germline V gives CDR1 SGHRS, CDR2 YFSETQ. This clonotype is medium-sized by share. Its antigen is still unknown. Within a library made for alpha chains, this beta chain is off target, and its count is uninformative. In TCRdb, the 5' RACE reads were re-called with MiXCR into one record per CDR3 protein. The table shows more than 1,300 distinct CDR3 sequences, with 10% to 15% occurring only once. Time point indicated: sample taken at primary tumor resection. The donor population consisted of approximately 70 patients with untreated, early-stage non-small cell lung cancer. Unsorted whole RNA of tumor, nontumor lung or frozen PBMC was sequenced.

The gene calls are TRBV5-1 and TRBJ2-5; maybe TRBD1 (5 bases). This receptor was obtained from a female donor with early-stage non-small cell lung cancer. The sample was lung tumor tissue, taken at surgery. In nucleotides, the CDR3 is TGCGCCAGCAGCTTACAGGCACAAGAGACCCAGTACTTC. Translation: CASSLQAQETQYF.